Listed below are T cell receptor beta chains from one sample, sequenced in a study of T cell responses to AZD1222 COVID-19 vaccine. Profiling relied on immunoSEQ multiplex PCR, and the TCRdb table lists in-frame clones only, not all of them. The sample contains about 120,000 clones, approximately 90% of which appear only once. The sample was peripheral blood, taken on day 0 of AZD1222 vaccination. The source of these receptors is an adult in good health. CDR3s include the opening cysteine and the closing phenylalanine or tryptophan.

v_gene: TRBV28
CDR3aa: CASRKQGFGFQPQHF

v_gene: TRBV4-1
CDR3aa: CASSPPGGQVTGELFF

v_gene: TRBV5-1
CDR3aa: CASSFGRADTQYF

v_gene: TRBV24-1
CDR3aa: CATSDLTGTGNNEQFF

v_gene: TRBV19
CDR3aa: CASSREGNSPLHF

v_gene: TRBV11-2
CDR3aa: CASRRAGQGGTGELFF

v_gene: TRBV9
CDR3aa: CASSVAGRTDTQYF

v_gene: TRBV6-5
CDR3aa: CASYRPPNDYGYTF

v_gene: TRBV27
CDR3aa: CASSQQTGNNEKLFF

v_gene: TRBV18
CDR3aa: CASSTWDRGSNEQYF

v_gene: TRBV10-3
CDR3aa: CAISRGSSYEQYF

v_gene: TRBV5-4
CDR3aa: CAHSGTGDLGETQYF

v_gene: TRBV11-2
CDR3aa: CASSSRGGGGSGNEQYF

v_gene: TRBV7-9
CDR3aa: CASPMGGGITDTQYF

v_gene: TRBV2
CDR3aa: CASTPAGTGHQPQHF

v_gene: TRBV11-2
CDR3aa: CASSHPGGTKNIQYF

v_gene: TRBV2
CDR3aa: CASSVPGLTEAFF

v_gene: TRBV7-3
CDR3aa: CASSENTGELFF

v_gene: TRBV2
CDR3aa: CASRGTGGRYGYTF

v_gene: TRBV30
CDR3aa: CAWTSSSGYNEQFF

v_gene: TRBV3-1/TRBV3-2
CDR3aa: CASSPLGQGGGGELFF

v_gene: TRBV6-6
CDR3aa: CASSYSTGSTGELFF